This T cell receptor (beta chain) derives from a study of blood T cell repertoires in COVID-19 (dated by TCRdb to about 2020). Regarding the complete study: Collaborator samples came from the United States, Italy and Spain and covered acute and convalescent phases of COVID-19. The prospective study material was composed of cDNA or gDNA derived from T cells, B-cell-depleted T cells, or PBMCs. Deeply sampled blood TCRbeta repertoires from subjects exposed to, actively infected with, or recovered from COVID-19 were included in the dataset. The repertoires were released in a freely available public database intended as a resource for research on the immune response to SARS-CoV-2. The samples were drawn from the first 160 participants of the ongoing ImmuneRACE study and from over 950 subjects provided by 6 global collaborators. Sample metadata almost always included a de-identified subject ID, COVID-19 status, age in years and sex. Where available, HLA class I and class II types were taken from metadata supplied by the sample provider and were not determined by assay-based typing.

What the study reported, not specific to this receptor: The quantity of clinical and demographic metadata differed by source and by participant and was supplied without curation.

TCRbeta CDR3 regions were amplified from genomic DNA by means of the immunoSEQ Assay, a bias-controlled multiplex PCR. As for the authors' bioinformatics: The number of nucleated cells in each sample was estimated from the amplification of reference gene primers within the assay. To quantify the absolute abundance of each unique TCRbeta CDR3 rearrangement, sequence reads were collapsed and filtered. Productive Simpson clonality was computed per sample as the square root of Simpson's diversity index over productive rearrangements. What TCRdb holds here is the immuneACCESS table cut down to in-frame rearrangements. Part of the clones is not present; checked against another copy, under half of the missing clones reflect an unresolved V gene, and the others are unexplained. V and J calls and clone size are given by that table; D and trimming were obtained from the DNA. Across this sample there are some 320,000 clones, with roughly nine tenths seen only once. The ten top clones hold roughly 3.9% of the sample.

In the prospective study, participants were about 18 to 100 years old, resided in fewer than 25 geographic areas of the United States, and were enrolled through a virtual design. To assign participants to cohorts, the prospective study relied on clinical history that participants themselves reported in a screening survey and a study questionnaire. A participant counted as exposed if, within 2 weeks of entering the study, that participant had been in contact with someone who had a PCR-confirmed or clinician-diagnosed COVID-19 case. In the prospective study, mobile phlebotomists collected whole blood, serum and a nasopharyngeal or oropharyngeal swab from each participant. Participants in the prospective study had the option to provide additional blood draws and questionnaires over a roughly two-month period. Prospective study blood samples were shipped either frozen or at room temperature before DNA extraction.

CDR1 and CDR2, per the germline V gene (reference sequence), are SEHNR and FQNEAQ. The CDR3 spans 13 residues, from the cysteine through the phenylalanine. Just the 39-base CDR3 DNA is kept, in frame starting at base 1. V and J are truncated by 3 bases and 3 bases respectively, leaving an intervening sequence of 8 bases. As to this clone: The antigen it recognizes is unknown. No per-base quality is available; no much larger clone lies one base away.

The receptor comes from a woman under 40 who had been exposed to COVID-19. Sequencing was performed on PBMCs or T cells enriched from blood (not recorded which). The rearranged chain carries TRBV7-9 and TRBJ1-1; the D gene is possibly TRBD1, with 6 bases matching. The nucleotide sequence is TGTGCCAGCAGCTTCTACAGGGACACTGAAGCTTTCTTT. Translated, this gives CASSFYRDTEAFF.